This TCR beta chain derives from a study of shared clonotypes between healthy human individuals. Study conclusions and caveats: Clonotypes not shared had lower generation probabilities than those common to all four donors.

A word on this clone: The antigen is not known.

Cells designated naive CD8 were CD45RO-negative and were positively selected for CCR7, with terminally differentiated effector memory CD45RA+ cells excluded. The germline V and J ends were trimmed by 5 bases and 4 bases, with 15 bases remaining between them. CDR1 SEHNR and CDR2 FQNEAQ come from the germline V gene (reference sequence). CDR3 length: 14 amino acids. Measured with immunoSEQ multiplex PCR; TCRdb has only the in-frame clones, and not every one. The table includes about 2,100,000 clones, 85% to 95% detected once. This clonotype was obtained from a man younger than 35 in good health. Some clones in this sample may be carry-over from other donors' samples. The sequenced material came from naive CD8+ T cells from PBMCs. The chain uses TRBV7-9 and TRBJ2-7; unclear D gene. Here the CDR3 DNA reads TGTGCCAGCAGCCCCGACCCGGGCTCATACGAGCAGTACTTC. Protein product: CASSPDPGSYEQYF.